Listed below are T cell receptor beta chains from one sample, sequenced in a study of regulatory T cells in long-lasting Graves disease. Each CDR3 protein gets one entry after TCRdb re-called the multiplex PCR reads with MiXCR. The sample lists about 660,000 distinct CDR3 sequences; 30% were seen once. Sequenced material: peripheral blood mononuclear cells (PBMCs), taken when the disease was refractory, from a patient treated with antithyroid drugs. The receptor source for this set is a female donor with Graves disease. Each CDR3 is given with its conserved first and last residue. The D gene is left open where the match is weak. The size entry is marked missing in some rows and otherwise reads once, few, many or a size class.

D,V,J,size,DNA,CDR3
-,TRBV11-1,TRBJ1-2,many,TGTGCCAGCAGCTTACGGCAAGTAGGCTACACCTTC,CASSLRQVGYTF
TRBD2,TRBV6-2/TRBV6-3,TRBJ2-1,-,TGTGCCAGCAGTTACGAGCGGGAGTTCTACAATGAGCAGTTCTTC,CASSYEREFYNEQFF
-,TRBV7-2,TRBJ2-7,-,TGTGTCAGCAGCTTAGTAGCGGCGGGGGAGCAGTACTTC,CVSSLVAAGEQYF
-,TRBV7-2,TRBJ2-5,-,TGTGCCAGCAGCTTACGGACAAGCCTCTTGGAGACCCAGTACTTC,CASSLRTSLLETQYF
TRBD1,TRBV12-3/TRBV12-4,TRBJ2-2,many,TGTGCCAGCAGCCTCGGGACAGCTAGTGGGGAGCTGTTTTTT,CASSLGTASGELFF
TRBD2,TRBV11-2,TRBJ2-5,many,TGTGCCAGCAGCACCATAGCGGGAGCGGGACGACAGACCCAGTACTTC,CASSTIAGAGRQTQYF
TRBD2,TRBV3-1,TRBJ2-5,-,TGTGCCAGCAGCCAAGGGGGAGCGGGAGGAGAGACCCAGTACTTC,CASSQGGAGGETQYF
TRBD1,TRBV12-3/TRBV12-4,TRBJ2-2,many,TGTGCCAGCAGTCCAACAGGGGGCAACACCGGGGAGCTGTTTTTT,CASSPTGGNTGELFF
-,TRBV9,TRBJ1-1,-,TGTGCCAGCAGCGTAGGAGGGGGGACAAACACTGAAGCTTTCTTT,CASSVGGGTNTEAFF
-,TRBV12-3/TRBV12-4,TRBJ2-5,-,TGTGCCAGCAGTTTGACTTTAGGCAGGGAGACCCAGTACTTC,CASSLTLGRETQYF
TRBD1,TRBV7-2,TRBJ2-7,once,TGTGCCAGCAGCTTGGGACAGGGGGGCGGTACCTACGAGCAGTACTTC,CASSLGQGGGTYEQYF
-,TRBV6-1,TRBJ1-6,-,TGTGCCAGCAGTCGGACAGAGAATAATTCACCCCTCCACTTT,CASSRTENNSPLHF
-,TRBV29-1,TRBJ2-7,-,TGCAGCGTTGGCCGCTCGGAGTACGAGCAGTACTTC,CSVGRSEYEQYF
-,TRBV19,TRBJ1-1,-,TGTGCCAGTAGTACCCGGACAGTGACAATGAACACTGAAGCTTCCTTT,CASSTRTVTMNTEASF
-,TRBV6-9,TRBJ1-5,many,TGTGCCAGCAGTTACCCCCGGAGGACGGAGCTTGGCAATCAGCCCCAGCATTTT,CASSYPRRTELGNQPQHF
TRBD1,TRBV5-1,TRBJ1-2,few,TGCGCCAGCAGCCTTACCGGACAGGGTGAATATGGCTACACCTTC,CASSLTGQGEYGYTF
TRBD2,TRBV4-1,TRBJ2-5,-,TGCGCCAGCAGCCAACATTTTAGCGGGAAAGAGACCCAGTACTTC,CASSQHFSGKETQYF
TRBD2,TRBV10-1,TRBJ2-2,-,TGCGCCAGCAGTGAGTCGCGGACTAGCGCGTACACCGGGGAGCTGTTTTTT,CASSESRTSAYTGELFF
TRBD2,TRBV5-1,TRBJ2-2,-,TGCGCCAGCAGCTTGGACCCAGCGGGAGAGGGGGAGCTGTTTTTT,CASSLDPAGEGELFF
-,TRBV25-1,TRBJ2-7,-,TGTGCCAGCAGTGATCCCATATGCTACGAGCAGTACTTC,CASSDPICYEQYF
-,TRBV20-1,TRBJ1-2,-,TGCAGTGCTAGAGATCCGGTTGGGCGGTTAGATGGCTACACCTTC,CSARDPVGRLDGYTF
-,TRBV12-3/TRBV12-4,TRBJ1-1,many,TGTGCCAGCAGTCTAGTAGAGGAGAACACTGAAGCTTTCTTT,CASSLVEENTEAFF
-,TRBV6-1,TRBJ1-4,many,TGTGCCAGCAGTGAACTAGGAATCGGCCTTGAAAAACTGTTTTTT,CASSELGIGLEKLFF
-,TRBV9,TRBJ2-7,few,TGTGCCAGCAGCGTAGCCCCGGCAATCTCCTACGAGCAGTACTTC,CASSVAPAISYEQYF
-,TRBV20-1,TRBJ2-7,-,TGCAGTGCTAGAGACCCGAATAGCGTTCCGTGCGAGCAGCACTTC,CSARDPNSVPCEQHF
-,TRBV20-1,TRBJ1-1,few,TGCATGGTGCAGGATTACACTGAAGCTTTCTTT,CMVQDYTEAFF
-,TRBV11-2,TRBJ2-5,few,TGTGCCAGCAGCTTAGCCCGGGGGATCCAGTACTTC,CASSLARGIQYF
TRBD1,TRBV30,TRBJ1-1,few,TGTGCCTGGAGTCCAGGGGGCCGAGGTGCTTTCTTT,CAWSPGGRGAFF
-,TRBV7-8,TRBJ1-1,-,TGTGCCAGCAGCTTAATGCAGGGTTGGGCTTTCTTT,CASSLMQGWAFF
-,TRBV18,TRBJ1-1,-,TGTGCCAGCTCACCAAAGGACAAGAACACTGAAGCTTTCTTT,CASSPKDKNTEAFF
TRBD1,TRBV27,TRBJ1-5,-,TGTGCCAGCAGTTTTTGTAAGGGGGCTGGCAATCAGCCCCAGCATTTT,CASSFCKGAGNQPQHF
-,TRBV2,TRBJ1-2,-,TGTGCCGCAGATAGCGGGTACGGTGGCTACACCTTC,CAADSGYGGYTF
TRBD1,TRBV12-3/TRBV12-4,TRBJ1-2,many,TGTGCCAGCAGTTTGGGGGACAGGGGGTTAGGTGGCTACACCTTC,CASSLGDRGLGGYTF
TRBD2,TRBV27,TRBJ2-7,-,TGTGCCAGCAGTTTCAGCGCTAGCGGGAACTACGAGCAGTACTTC,CASSFSASGNYEQYF
-,TRBV29-1,TRBJ1-1,-,TGCAGCGCTGTTTTGGGTAACACTGAAGCTTTCTTT,CSAVLGNTEAFF
-,TRBV9,TRBJ1-5,-,TGTGCCAGCAGCGTAGATGCGGGGCAGCCCCAGCATTTT,CASSVDAGQPQHF
-,TRBV27,TRBJ1-2,many,TGTGCCAGCAGTTTATCATTAGGGTTGGGCTACACCTTC,CASSLSLGLGYTF
-,TRBV19,TRBJ2-7,few,TGTGCCAGTAGTATGTTGGGGCGTTCAAGGGGCGAGCAGTACTTC,CASSMLGRSRGEQYF
-,TRBV28,TRBJ1-5,-,TGTGCCAGCAGTTTGAATCTTGGGGAGTCAGGGAAAGAAGATCGTCAGCCCCAGCATTTT,CASSLNLGESGKEDRQPQHF
-,TRBV20-1,TRBJ2-7,-,TGCAGTGCTAGACCTAGGGGATCCTACGAGCAGTACTTC,CSARPRGSYEQYF
-,TRBV2,TRBJ2-5,-,TGCGCCAGCAGCTTGGGTAGCGAAGAGACCCAGTACTTC,CASSLGSEETQYF
-,TRBV29-1,TRBJ2-5,-,TGCAGCGTTGAGGAAGAGACCCAGTACTTC,CSVEEETQYF
TRBD1,TRBV25-1,TRBJ1-3,once,TGTGCCAGCAGTGAACCCGGGACAGGGTTTGGAAACACCATATATTTT,CASSEPGTGFGNTIYF
-,TRBV27,TRBJ2-7,-,TGTGCCAGCAGTTTACCCCGTGGGGTCGAGCAGTACTTC,CASSLPRGVEQYF
TRBD2,TRBV12-3/TRBV12-4,TRBJ2-7,-,TGTGCCAGCAGTTTAAGCGGGAGTGGCGAGCAGTACTTC,CASSLSGSGEQYF
-,TRBV20-1,TRBJ1-4,few,TGCAGTGCTAGCGGGGGGGGCGGACCAACTAATGAAAAACTGTTTTTT,CSASGGGGPTNEKLFF
TRBD2,TRBV3-1,TRBJ2-2,-,TGTGCCAGCAGCCTGAGGCGAGGGGAGGGTACCGGGGAGCTGTTTTTT,CASSLRRGEGTGELFF
-,TRBV5-1,TRBJ2-5,-,TGCGCCAGCAGCCGTTACTTGGGACCGACCCAAGAGACCCAGTACTTC,CASSRYLGPTQETQYF